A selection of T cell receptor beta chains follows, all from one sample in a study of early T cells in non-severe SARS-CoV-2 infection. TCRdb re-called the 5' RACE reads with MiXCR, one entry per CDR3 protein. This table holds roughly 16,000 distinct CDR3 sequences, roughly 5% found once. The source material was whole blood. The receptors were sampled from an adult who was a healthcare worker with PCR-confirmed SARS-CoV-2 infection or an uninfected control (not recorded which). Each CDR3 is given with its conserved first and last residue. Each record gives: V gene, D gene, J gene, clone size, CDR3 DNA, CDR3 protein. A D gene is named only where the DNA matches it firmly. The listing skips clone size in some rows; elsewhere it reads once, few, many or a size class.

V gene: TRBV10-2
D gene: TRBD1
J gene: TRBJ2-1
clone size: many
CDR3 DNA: TGCGCCACTGCGCCGTTAGCGGGACAGGGGTACTACAATGAGCAGTTCTTC
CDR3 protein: CATAPLAGQGYYNEQFF

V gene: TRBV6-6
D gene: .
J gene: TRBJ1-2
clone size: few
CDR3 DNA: TGTGCCAGCAGTGCCACTCAAGGGGATGTGGCCTTC
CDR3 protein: CASSATQGDVAF

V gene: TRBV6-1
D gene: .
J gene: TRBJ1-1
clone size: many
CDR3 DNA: TGTGCCAACTCCGGGACTATTGATACTGAAGCTTTCTTT
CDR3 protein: CANSGTIDTEAFF

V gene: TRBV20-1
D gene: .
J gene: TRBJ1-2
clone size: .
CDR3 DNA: TGCAGTGCTAGGAGGGGCTATGGCTACACCTTC
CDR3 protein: CSARRGYGYTF

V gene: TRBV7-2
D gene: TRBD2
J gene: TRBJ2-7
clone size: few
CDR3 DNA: TGTGCCAGCAGCTTAGCGGGAGGGCCCTACGAGCAGTACTTC
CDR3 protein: CASSLAGGPYEQYF

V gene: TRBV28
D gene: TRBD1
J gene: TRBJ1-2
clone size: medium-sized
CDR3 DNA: TGTGCCAGCAGGAACAGGGGCGGCTATGGCTACACCTTC
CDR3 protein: CASRNRGGYGYTF

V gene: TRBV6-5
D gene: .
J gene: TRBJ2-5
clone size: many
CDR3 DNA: TGTGCCAGCAGTTACGCGGCAGGAATGAACCAAGAGACCCAGTACTTC
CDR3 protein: CASSYAAGMNQETQYF

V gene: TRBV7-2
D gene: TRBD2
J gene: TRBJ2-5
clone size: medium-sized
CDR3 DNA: TGTGCCAGCAGCTTAGGCCTCGGCGGGAGGGCCCAGGAGACCCAGTACTTC
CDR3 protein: CASSLGLGGRAQETQYF

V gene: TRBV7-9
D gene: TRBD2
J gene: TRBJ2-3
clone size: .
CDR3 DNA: TGTGCCAGCAGCTTAGCCAGAGGCGGGAGCTTCACAGATACGCAGTATTTT
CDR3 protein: CASSLARGGSFTDTQYF

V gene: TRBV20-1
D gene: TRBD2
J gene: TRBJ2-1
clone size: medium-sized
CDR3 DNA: TGCAGTGCCGCCCTAGCGGGATCTATCAATGAGCAGTTCTTC
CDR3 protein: CSAALAGSINEQFF

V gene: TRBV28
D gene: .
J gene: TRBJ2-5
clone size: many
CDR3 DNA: TGTGCCAGCGGGAGAGGAGGGGCGCTGACCCTAGAGACCCAGTACTTC
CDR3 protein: CASGRGGALTLETQYF

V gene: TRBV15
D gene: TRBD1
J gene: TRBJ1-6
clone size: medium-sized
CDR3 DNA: TGTGCCACCAGCTTGGTAGGACAGGGGAATTCACCCCTCCACTTT
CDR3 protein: CATSLVGQGNSPLHF

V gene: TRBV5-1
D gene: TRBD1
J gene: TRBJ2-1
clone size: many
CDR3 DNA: TGCGCCAGCAGCCGATGGACAGTCAGGGGGCCTTACAATGAGCAGTTCTTC
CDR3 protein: CASSRWTVRGPYNEQFF

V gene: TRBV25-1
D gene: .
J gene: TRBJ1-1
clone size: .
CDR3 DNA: TGTGCCAGCAGTGAATATAGTCTGGTCAGGTCGGCCAACACTGAAGCTTTCTTT
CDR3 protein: CASSEYSLVRSANTEAFF

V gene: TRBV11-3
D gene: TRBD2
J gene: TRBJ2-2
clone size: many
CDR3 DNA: TGTGCCAGCAGCTGGGCCGGGACTACGAACACCGGGGAGCTGTTTTTT
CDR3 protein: CASSWAGTTNTGELFF

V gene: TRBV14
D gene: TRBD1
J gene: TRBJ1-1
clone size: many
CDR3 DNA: TGTGCCAGCAGCCAACACTCCTTCACAGGGGGAGCTTTCTTT
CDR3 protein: CASSQHSFTGGAFF

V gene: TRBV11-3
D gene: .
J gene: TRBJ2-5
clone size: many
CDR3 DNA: TGTGCCAGCAGCTTAGATGTCCGAGCGGACCAAGAGACCCAGTACTTC
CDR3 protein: CASSLDVRADQETQYF

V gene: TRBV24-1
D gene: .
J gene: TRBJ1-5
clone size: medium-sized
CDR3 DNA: TGTGCCACCAGTGAATCCTATAGCAATCAGCCCCAGCATTTT
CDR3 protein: CATSESYSNQPQHF

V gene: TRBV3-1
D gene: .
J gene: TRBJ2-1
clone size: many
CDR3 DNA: TGTGCCAGCAGCAAGCCGGGTAACCGCTACAATGAGCAGTTCTTC
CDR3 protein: CASSKPGNRYNEQFF

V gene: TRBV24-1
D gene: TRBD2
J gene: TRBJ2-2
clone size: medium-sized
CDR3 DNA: TGTGCCACCAGTTCCAGGACTAGCGGAACGCCTCGCCCCCGCGGGGAGCTGTTTTTT
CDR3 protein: CATSSRTSGTPRPRGELFF

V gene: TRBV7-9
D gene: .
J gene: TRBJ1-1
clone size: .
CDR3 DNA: TGTGCCAGCAGCTTGGGTCGGGGAACAGATGAAGCTTTCTTT
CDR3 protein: CASSLGRGTDEAFF

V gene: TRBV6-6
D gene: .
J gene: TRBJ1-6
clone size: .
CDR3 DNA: TGTGCCAGCAGGAACCCTAAGACGTCAGGAACGTTTAATTCACCCCTCCACTTT
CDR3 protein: CASRNPKTSGTFNSPLHF

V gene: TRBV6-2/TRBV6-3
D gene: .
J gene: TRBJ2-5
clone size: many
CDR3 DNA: TGTGCCAGCAGTTACTCAGCGCCGAAGAAGGAGACCCAGTACTTC
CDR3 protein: CASSYSAPKKETQYF

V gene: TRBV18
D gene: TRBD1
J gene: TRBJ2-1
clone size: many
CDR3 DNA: TGTGCCAGCTCACGCCGGACAGGGAATGAGCAGTTCTTC
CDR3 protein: CASSRRTGNEQFF

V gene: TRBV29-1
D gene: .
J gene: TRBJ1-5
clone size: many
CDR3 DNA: TGCAGCGTTCTGACAGGAGGAACGCAGCCCCAGCATTTT
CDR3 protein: CSVLTGGTQPQHF

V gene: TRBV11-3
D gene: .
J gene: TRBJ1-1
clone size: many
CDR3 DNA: TGTGCCAGCAGCTTAGGCCTTATCGGGGTTGGTGAAGCTTTCTTT
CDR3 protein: CASSLGLIGVGEAFF

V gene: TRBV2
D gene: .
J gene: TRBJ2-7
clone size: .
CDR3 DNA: TGTGCCAGCAGTTATCAGTTAGCCAGCTCCTACGAGCAGTACTTC
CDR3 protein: CASSYQLASSYEQYF

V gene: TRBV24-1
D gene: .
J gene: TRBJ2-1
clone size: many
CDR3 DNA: TGTGCCACCAGTGATTTGGACAGCCCCTACAATGAGCAGTTCTTC
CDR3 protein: CATSDLDSPYNEQFF

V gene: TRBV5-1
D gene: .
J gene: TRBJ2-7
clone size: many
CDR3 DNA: TGCGCCAGCATGGCTGGTACCGGATCTTACGAGCAGTACTTC
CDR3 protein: CASMAGTGSYEQYF

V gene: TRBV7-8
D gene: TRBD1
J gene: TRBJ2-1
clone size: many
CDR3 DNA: TGTGCCAGCAGCCTCCCTCGGACAGGGACTTACAATGAGCAGTTCTTC
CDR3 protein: CASSLPRTGTYNEQFF

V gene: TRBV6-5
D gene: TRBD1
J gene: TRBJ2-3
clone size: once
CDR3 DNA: TGTGCCAGCAGTAAAGGACAGGGTCTTAGCACAGATACGCAGTATTTT
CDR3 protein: CASSKGQGLSTDTQYF

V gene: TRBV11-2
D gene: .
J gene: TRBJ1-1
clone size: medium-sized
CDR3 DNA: TGTGCCAGCAGGACCTACACCGGACCTGGGGGCACTGAAGCTTTCTTT
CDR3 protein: CASRTYTGPGGTEAFF

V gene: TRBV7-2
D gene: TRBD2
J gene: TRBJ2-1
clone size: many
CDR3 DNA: TGTGCCAGCAGCCCCGGACTAGCCTTCAGGGAGCAGTTCTTC
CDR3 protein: CASSPGLAFREQFF

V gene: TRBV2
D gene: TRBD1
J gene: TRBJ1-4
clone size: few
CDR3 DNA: TGTGCCAGCAGGGGTACAGGGGGCTCCGGTAAACTGTTTTTT
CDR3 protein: CASRGTGGSGKLFF

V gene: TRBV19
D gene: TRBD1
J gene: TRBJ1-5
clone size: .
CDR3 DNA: TGTACCAGTAGCATAGGGGGCCGGCCCCAGCATTTT
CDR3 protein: CTSSIGGRPQHF

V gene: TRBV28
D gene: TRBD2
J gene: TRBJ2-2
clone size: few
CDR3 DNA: TGTGCCAGCAGTACTAACGGGAGGACTAGCGCTTTGCACACCGGGGAGCTGTTTTTT
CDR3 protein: CASSTNGRTSALHTGELFF

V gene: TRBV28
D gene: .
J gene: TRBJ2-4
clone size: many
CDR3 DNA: TGTGCCAGCAGTTTAGATTGGCAGGAGGCCAAAAACATTCAGTACTTC
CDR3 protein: CASSLDWQEAKNIQYF

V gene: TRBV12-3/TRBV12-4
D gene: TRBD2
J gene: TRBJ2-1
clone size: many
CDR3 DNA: TGTGCCAGCAGTTTTTCACTAGCGGGGGGGATCTCCTACAATGAGCAGTTCTTC
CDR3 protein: CASSFSLAGGISYNEQFF

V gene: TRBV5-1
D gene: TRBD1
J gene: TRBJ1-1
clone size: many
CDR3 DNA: TGCGCCAGCAGCTTCAACAGGGGGCAAGGTGAAGCTTTCTTT
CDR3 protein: CASSFNRGQGEAFF

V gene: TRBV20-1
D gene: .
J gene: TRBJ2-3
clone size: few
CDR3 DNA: TGCAGTGCTCAAGATCGGACAAGCACAGATACGCAGTATTTT
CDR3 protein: CSAQDRTSTDTQYF

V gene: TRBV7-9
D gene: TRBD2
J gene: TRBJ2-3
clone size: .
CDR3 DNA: TGTGCCAGTGGACTAGCTGACAGCACAGATACGCAGTATTTT
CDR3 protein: CASGLADSTDTQYF

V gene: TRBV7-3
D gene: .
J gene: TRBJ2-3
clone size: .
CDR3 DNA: TGTGCCAGCAGCTTACGGGGCCAGCCCACAGATACGCAGTATTTT
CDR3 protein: CASSLRGQPTDTQYF

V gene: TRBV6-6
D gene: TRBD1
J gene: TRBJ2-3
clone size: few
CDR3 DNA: TGTGCCAGCAGTCCTTCGAGACAGGGGACCCGTACGCAGTATTTT
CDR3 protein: CASSPSRQGTRTQYF

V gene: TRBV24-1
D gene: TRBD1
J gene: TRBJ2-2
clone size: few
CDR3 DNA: TGTGCCACCAGTGATTTCAACCGACAGGGCCGCACCGGGGAGCTGTTTTTT
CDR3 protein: CATSDFNRQGRTGELFF

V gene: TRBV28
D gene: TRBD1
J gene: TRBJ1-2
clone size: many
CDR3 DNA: TGTGCCAGCAGTCTCGGGACAGTTTCCCTTGACTATGGCTACACCTTC
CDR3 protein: CASSLGTVSLDYGYTF

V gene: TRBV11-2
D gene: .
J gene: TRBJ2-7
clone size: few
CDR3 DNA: TGTGCCAGCAGCCCACTTTCGTACGAGCAGTACTTC
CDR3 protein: CASSPLSYEQYF

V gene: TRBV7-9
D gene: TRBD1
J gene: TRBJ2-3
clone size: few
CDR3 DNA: TGTGCCAGCTTTACAGGGGTAGATACGCAGTATTTT
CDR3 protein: CASFTGVDTQYF

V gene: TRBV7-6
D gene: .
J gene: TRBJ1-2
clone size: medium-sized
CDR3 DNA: TGTGCCAGCAGCGCCCAGCAGGGTAACTATGGCTACACCTTC
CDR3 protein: CASSAQQGNYGYTF

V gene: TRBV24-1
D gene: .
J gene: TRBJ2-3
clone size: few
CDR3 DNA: TGTGCCACCAGTGACCTTCGTGTGGGAGACACAGATACGCAGTATTTT
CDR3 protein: CATSDLRVGDTDTQYF

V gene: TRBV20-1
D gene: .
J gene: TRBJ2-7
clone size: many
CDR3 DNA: TGCAGTGCTAGACCCCTTACTTCTTACGAGCAGTACTTC
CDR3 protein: CSARPLTSYEQYF

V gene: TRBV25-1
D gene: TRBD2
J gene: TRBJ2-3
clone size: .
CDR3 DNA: TGTGCCAGCAGTGAATTGGGACTAGCGGGAGATACGCAGTATTTT
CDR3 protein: CASSELGLAGDTQYF